Listed below are T cell receptor beta chains from one sample, sequenced in a study of cytomegalovirus exposure and HLA in healthy donors. Assay: immunoSEQ multiplex PCR; the TCRdb copy retains only in-frame clones and omits some. The repertoire holds approximately 170,000 clones, with around four fifths as singletons. The sequencing sample was made of PBMCs. All receptors derive from a man in his thirties or forties in good health and CMV-seropositive. Each CDR3 is given with its conserved first and last residue. The D gene is left open where the match is weak.

CDR3	V	D
CASSLWRTTMNTEAFF	TRBV7-9	NA
CASSQQGTTEAFF	TRBV7-3	TRBD1
CASSGDNSYGYTF	TRBV6-1	NA
CASLRGSTEAFF	TRBV2	NA
CASSLDRGNEQFF	TRBV7-8	NA
CASSLAQGEQFF	TRBV7-2	NA
CASSQREDSLGVHF	TRBV7-9	NA
CASNFGGREQYF	TRBV25-1	NA
CASSVEPGGPVEQFF	TRBV9	TRBD2
CASSLGTSGAGELFF	TRBV9	TRBD2
CASSLTGIQPQHF	TRBV7-8	TRBD1
CAWSRGTYGYTF	TRBV30	NA
CASSLRGGDSPLHF	TRBV7-3	NA
CASSLARDLHTDTQYF	TRBV5-4	NA
CASSPPEGQGFYEQYF	TRBV18	TRBD1
CASSLFAEPNTEAFF	TRBV27	NA
CASSLSGTGGSPLHF	TRBV27	TRBD1
CASSRNPLQGKEPQHF	TRBV7-9	NA
CASSYRGPYEQYF	TRBV28	TRBD1
CASKRTGGTYNEQFF	TRBV10-2	TRBD1
CASSSYTTDEQFF	TRBV11-3	NA
CASSYSNIQGYGYTF	TRBV6-5	TRBD1
CSVEGSGVSTGELFF	TRBV29-1	TRBD2
CASNPPGLGGDTQYF	TRBV9	TRBD2
CASSLSTGELFF	TRBV11-3	NA
CASSLAGRAYEQYF	TRBV11-2	NA
CASSETSDRGIGDTEAFF	TRBV2	TRBD1
CASTDGLTDTQYF	TRBV6-6	NA
CASRSLRGEAEAFF	TRBV6-5	TRBD1
CASSQGPGRGRRTEAFF	TRBV4-3	NA
CASSQDQGRAGEQYF	TRBV14	NA
CAISESEGSYGYTF	TRBV10-3	NA